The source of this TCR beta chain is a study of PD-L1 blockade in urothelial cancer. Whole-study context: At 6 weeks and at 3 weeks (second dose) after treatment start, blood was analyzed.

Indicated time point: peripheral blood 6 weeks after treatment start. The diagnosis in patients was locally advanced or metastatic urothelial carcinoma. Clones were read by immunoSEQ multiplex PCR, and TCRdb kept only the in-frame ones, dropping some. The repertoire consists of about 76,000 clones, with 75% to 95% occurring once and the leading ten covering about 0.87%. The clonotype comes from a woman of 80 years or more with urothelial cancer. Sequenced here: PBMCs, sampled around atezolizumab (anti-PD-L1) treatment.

The CDR3 loop reads CASSIGGTGNTYQETQYF. The CDR3 DNA is TGTGCCAGTAGTATAGGCGGGACAGGGAACACGTACCAAGAGACCCAGTACTTC. V gene TRBV19 combines with J gene TRBJ2-5, with 9 bases identical to TRBD1. In germline, CDR1 is LNHDA, CDR2 SQIVND (reference sequence). V lost 1 base to trimming and J lost 0 bases; unmatched junction nucleotides: 9. The CDR3 length is 18 residues.